One and the same sample provided the 26 T cell receptor beta chains below, sequenced in a study of human T cells and chemical hapten exposure. Time point specified: healthy volunteer bleed at 6 weeks. Total RNA was isolated from whole blood that had not been fractionated. A single record per CDR3 protein comes from TCRdb applying MiXCR to the RACE reads. This sample yields 70,000 to 95,000 distinct CDR3 sequences, of which 8.5% to 10% are seen a single time; about 1.7% belongs to the top ten. Sequencing used whole blood. These receptors were obtained from a female donor in good health. Some clones in this sample may be carry-over from other donors' samples.

This clonotype was seen ten or more times. CDR3 protein: CASSPHRVGTEAFF. The CDR3 coding sequence is TGTGCCAGCAGTCCGCACAGGGTGGGTACTGAAGCTTTCTTT. The V gene is TRBV12-3 or TRBV12-4, the J gene TRBJ1-1, with D tentatively TRBD1 (6 bases). The CDR3 is 14 residues long. The V gene lost 5 bases and the J gene lost 5 bases, with 15 bases spanning the gap.

This clonotype was recorded many times. The genes are TRBV20-1 and TRBJ2-3; the match to TRBD2 covers 14 bases. The CDR3 runs 14 residues. V trimming: 6 bases; J trimming: 6 bases; junction bases outside the gene matches: 5. Germline V gene lookup returns CDR1 DFQATT and CDR2 SNEGSKA (reference sequence). The CDR3 sequence: CSARLAGGPDTQYF. Written as DNA, the CDR3 is TGCAGTGCCCGACTAGCGGGGGGGCCGGATACGCAGTATTTT.

The rearrangement links TRBV5-1 to TRBJ2-3; D is perhaps TRBD2 (5 bases). The CDR3 runs 16 residues. Germline CDR1 is SGHRS and CDR2 is YFSETQ. V was shortened by 0 bases and J by 1 base, with 12 bases between the two germline ends. CDR3: CASSLVGPGGTDTQYF. The CDR3 DNA reads as TGCGCCAGCAGCTTGGTCGGCCCCGGGGGCACAGATACGCAGTATTTT. The complete variable domain, with remaining parts taken from reference TRBV5-1 and TRBJ2-3, reads KAGVTQTPRYLIKTRGQQVTLSCSPISGHRSVSWYQQTPGQGLQFLFEYFSETQRNKGNFPGRFSGRQFSNSRSEMNVSTLELGDSALYLCASSLVGPGGTDTQYFGPGTRLTVL.

This clonotype was seen only a few times. V is TRBV14 and J is TRBJ2-3; 8 bases line up with TRBD1. Per the germline V gene, CDR1 is SGHDN and CDR2 is FVKESK. This CDR3 has 15 residues. J lost 5 bases, V lost 1 base, and 5 bases had no gene match. CDR3 sequence reads: CASSQGGQGGDTQYF. Here the CDR3 DNA reads TGTGCCAGCAGCCAAGGCGGACAGGGAGGAGATACGCAGTATTTT.

In its sample, this clonotype was seen a few times. This chain uses TRBV9 with TRBJ2-3; no reliable D call. Germline values: CDR1 SGDLS, CDR2 YYNGEE. V dropped 0 bases and J dropped 4 bases, with 6 bases sitting between them. This CDR3 is 13 amino acids long. The CDR3 spells CASSVDLADTQYF. The DNA of the CDR3 is TGTGCCAGCAGCGTAGACCTGGCAGATACGCAGTATTTT.

The V and J genes are TRBV9 and TRBJ1-1, with a tentative D call TRBD1 (6 bases). Trimming took 0 bases from V and 1 from J, leaving 22 bases between them. This CDR3 has 19 residues. Germline loops: CDR1 SGDLS, CDR2 YYNGEE. CDR3 in amino acids: CASSVAPSGPQGPNTEAFF. The CDR3 coding sequence is TGTGCCAGCAGCGTAGCCCCGTCCGGTCCACAGGGACCGAACACTGAAGCTTTCTTT.

The chain carries TRBV6-4 and TRBJ2-3, with 7 bases aligning to TRBD1. This CDR3 spans 13 amino acids. CDR1 is MRHNA, CDR2 SNTAGT, per germline. J gave up 2 bases and V 8 bases, and 4 bases lay outside the gene matches. CDR3 nucleotides: TGTGCCAGCTACCAGGGGGACACAGATACGCAGTATTTT. This sequence encodes CASYQGDTDTQYF.

The chain's CDR3 is CASSSGTGAYLGSGNTIYF. The CDR3 DNA follows: TGTGCCAGCAGCTCCGGGACAGGGGCCTACCTGGGCTCTGGAAACACCATATATTTT. J is TRBJ1-3 and V is TRBV5-4; TRBD1 agrees at 10 bases. Germline CDR1 reads SGHNT; CDR2 reads YYREEE (reference sequence). The CDR3 runs 19 residues. The trim removed 3 bases at V and 0 bases at J, leaving 12 bases unmatched.

V gene TRBV20-1 combines with J gene TRBJ1-1, with a weak D call TRBD1 (6 bases). V was clipped by 0 bases and J by 4 bases, with 12 bases between them. This CDR3 contains 14 residues. Germline values: CDR1 DFQATT, CDR2 SNEGSKA (reference sequence). CDR3 loop: CSARDRGRSTEAFF. CDR3 sequence (DNA): TGCAGTGCTAGAGACAGGGGACGCAGCACTGAAGCTTTCTTT.

There are a few counts of this clonotype. DNA for the CDR3: TGTGCCAGCACCGTAGCTAGTCAGCCCCAGCATTTT. It yields the protein CASTVASQPQHF. The chain links TRBV12-3 or TRBV12-4 to TRBJ1-5; no clear D. Trimming cost V 7 bases and J 6 bases, with 10 bases left between them. The CDR3 is 12 amino acids.

This clonotype was seen many times. This sequence joins TRBV12-3 or TRBV12-4 and TRBJ2-1; 7 bases align to TRBD2. Trimming at V came to 3 bases and at J to 0 bases, leaving 5 bases not matched to a gene. The CDR3 length is 16 residues. The DNA of the CDR3 is TGTGCCAGCAGTTTCTTGCGGGGGAGCTCCTACAATGAGCAGTTCTTC. Translating it yields CASSFLRGSSYNEQFF.

Worth noting for this clonotype: A much bigger clone sits one base away, suggesting this may be a read error. The genes are TRBV6-2 or TRBV6-3 and TRBJ2-5; D unresolved. Trimming cost V 2 bases and J 4 bases, with 2 bases left between them. CDR3 size: 11 residues. Looked up from germline, CDR1 is MNHEY and CDR2 is SVGEGT. CDR3 nucleotides: TGTGCCAGCAGTTACCGAGAGACCCAGTACTTC. Amino acids: CASSYRETQYF.

This clonotype occurred a few times. The V call is TRBV21-1, the J call TRBJ1-1; the table's D call, TRBD1, was not checked against the DNA. TRBV21-1 is labeled a pseudogene. This CDR3 spans 13 amino acids. The CDR3, as DNA: TGTGCCAGCAGCAACAGGGTCGGGACTGAAGCTTTCTTT. It is translated as CASSNRVGTEAFF.

This clonotype was detected only a few times. The genes are TRBV7-9 and TRBJ1-1, with 7 positions matching TRBD1. Germline CDR1 and CDR2: SEHNR and FQNEAQ (reference sequence). Germline trimming cut 1 base from V and 1 base from J; bases unmatched to any gene: 3. This CDR3 has 15 amino acids. The CDR3 DNA is TGTGCCAGCAGCTTAGTACACAGGGGGAACACTGAAGCTTTCTTT. This encodes CASSLVHRGNTEAFF.

This clonotype was seen only a few times. This chain uses TRBV28 with TRBJ2-4; 7 bases are shared with TRBD1. CDR3 length: 13 residues. J gave up 10 bases and V 8 bases, and 11 bases lay outside the gene matches. Germline V gives CDR1 MDHEN, CDR2 SYDVKM. CDR3 in DNA: TGTGCCAGCGGCCCCGGACAGGCCTCAATTCAGTACTTC. Protein sequence: CASGPGQASIQYF.

The chain joins TRBV2 to TRBJ1-2; no clear D gene. Germline assignment: CDR1 SNHLY and CDR2 FYNNEI. Deletions cut 7 bases from V and 10 bases from J, with 13 bases between. The CDR3 loop spans 11 amino acids. As DNA, the CDR3 is TGTGCCAGCACTGAGCTAGGAGCCTACACCTTC. Encoded protein: CASTELGAYTF.

The gene calls are TRBV11-2 and TRBJ2-3, with D maybe TRBD2 (6 bases). Trimming removed 1 base from V and 10 bases from J, with 9 bases in between. The CDR3 runs to 12 residues. The germline V gene has CDR1 SGHAT and CDR2 FQNNGV. For the CDR3, the DNA is TGTGCCAGCAGCTTAGGGAGGGTGTCGCAGTATTTT. Translated, it gives CASSLGRVSQYF. The variable domain in full, with the rest retrieved from reference TRBV11-2 and TRBJ2-3, is EAGVAQSPRYKIIEKRQSVAFWCNPISGHATLYWYQQILGQGPKLLIQFQNNGVVDDSQLPKDRFSAERLKGVDSTLKIQPAKLEDSAVYLCASSLGRVSQYFGPGTRLTVL.

There are a few counts of this clonotype. The V gene is TRBV7-9, the J gene TRBJ2-6; a weak D match, TRBD2 (5 bases). Between the trimmed V and J ends, which lost 4 bases and 0 bases, there was a span of 10 bases. The CDR3 length is 16 residues. The germline V gene encodes CDR1 SEHNR and CDR2 FQNEAQ (reference sequence). CDR3 DNA: TGTGCCAGCAGCTACGGACTGGCCTCTGGGGCCAACGTCCTGACTTTC. Translated: CASSYGLASGANVLTF.

Only a few counts were recorded for this clonotype. V and J are TRBV27 and TRBJ2-7; 9 bases align to TRBD1. The V gene's germline CDR1 is MNHEY and CDR2 SMNVEV (reference sequence). With 7 bases clipped from V and 5 bases from J, the junction kept 15 bases outside the gene matches. The CDR3 runs 16 residues. The CDR3 bases are TGTGCCAGCAACCCGGGGCCGGGACAGGGAGCGGACGAGCAGTACTTC. Its translation: CASNPGPGQGADEQYF.

The chain combines TRBV7-2 with TRBJ2-5; D is perhaps TRBD2 (6 bases). The CDR3 totals 14 residues. Trimming took 6 bases from V and 3 from J, leaving 14 bases between them. The germline CDR1 and CDR2 sequences are SGHTA and FQGNSA. In DNA form, the CDR3 reads TGTGCCAGCAGTTCCTCGGAGGGGAAAGAGACCCAGTACTTC. Protein: CASSSSEGKETQYF.

The chain links TRBV6-6 to TRBJ2-3; TRBD2 matches 7 bases. This CDR3 is 16 amino acids long. Trimming took 0 bases from V and 1 from J; bases not matched to a gene: 4. Germline V lookup: CDR1 MNHNY, CDR2 SVGAGI (reference sequence). The CDR3 protein is CASSYSITSGTDTQYF. CDR3 coding DNA: TGTGCCAGCAGTTACTCGATAACTAGCGGCACAGATACGCAGTATTTT.

The chain couples TRBV18 to TRBJ1-6; a weak D match, TRBD1 (6 bases). The CDR3 spans 15 residues. V gave up 6 bases and J gave up 5 bases, with 14 bases separating them. Germline CDR1 and CDR2: KGHSH and LQKENI. CDR3 residues: CASSPRTADNSPLHF. CDR3 in DNA: TGTGCCAGCTCCCCCAGGACAGCCGATAATTCACCCCTCCACTTT.

This clonotype was recorded at least ten times. The chain has TRBV20-1 and TRBJ1-6; 7 nucleotides align to TRBD1. Germline V gene sequence: CDR1 DFQATT, CDR2 SNEGSKA (reference sequence). V gave up 2 bases and J gave up 9 bases; unmatched junction bases: 4. This CDR3 comprises 13 residues. The CDR3 region is CSARRDSPSPLHF. CDR3 coding DNA: TGCAGTGCTAGACGGGACAGCCCTTCACCCCTCCACTTT.

In its sample, this clonotype was seen many times. The rearrangement links TRBV20-1 to TRBJ1-2; 9 bases are a match to TRBD1. This CDR3 is built from 13 residues. The J segment lost 11 bases and the V segment lost 5 bases, leaving 12 bases of the junction unmatched. Germline assignment: CDR1 DFQATT and CDR2 SNEGSKA (reference sequence). In DNA form, the CDR3 reads TGCAGTGCTTGGCTACAGGGGGCGAGGTCTTACACCTTC. Residues: CSAWLQGARSYTF.

This clonotype came up many times. The genes are TRBV7-3 and TRBJ2-5, with 14 bases that match TRBD2. The CDR3 spans 15 residues. The ends lost 5 bases at V and 4 bases at J; junction bases unmatched: 3. CDR1 and CDR2 from the germline V gene are SGHTA and FQGTGA. The CDR3 loop is CASSQGLAGAETQYF. The DNA of the CDR3 is TGTGCCAGCAGCCAGGGACTAGCGGGGGCAGAGACCCAGTACTTC.

This clonotype was seen ten or more times. The chain links TRBV20-1 to TRBJ2-7, with D possibly matching TRBD1 (5 bases). The CDR3 has 15 amino acids. V lost 4 bases to trimming and J lost 4 bases, with 20 bases between them. Germline CDR1 DFQATT, CDR2 SNEGSKA (reference sequence). The CDR3 DNA is TGCAGTGCTATTGTCAGGGTCAAGACGCGGTACGAGCAGTACTTC. Translated, it gives CSAIVRVKTRYEQYF.